This T cell receptor beta chain was observed in a study of T cells in Graves' hyperthyroidism and ophthalmopathy (dated 2019 in TCRdb). About the investigation overall: Peripheral blood samples were taken at initial diagnosis, before any treatment was given. For training and testing, the 100 or so patients in the discovery cohort were randomly divided in a 7:3 ratio. The paper reports TCR Vbeta CDR3 sequencing of approximately 140 peripheral blood samples: some 41 ophthalmopathy, roughly 74 hyperthyroidism and approximately 17 progressor patients. Once sampling was done, hyperthyroidism patients were given methimazole at a starting dose of 30 mg daily, whereas ophthalmopathy patients were given high-dose intravenous methylprednisolone. Prospective prediction of ophthalmopathy was tested in an independent validation cohort of 18 to 20 hyperthyroidism patients and 17 patients who later progressed to ophthalmopathy. The study also compared thyroid tissue and blood T-cell repertoires from five or six Graves' hyperthyroidism patients. To identify distinguishing TCR V-J signatures, a discovery cohort of 90 to 100 patients was used, comprising some 43 with Graves' ophthalmopathy and approximately 57 with stable Graves' hyperthyroidism. The full study reports these points: Blood samples also contained most of the expanded thyroid clonotypes (frequency above 0.001), which suggests that blood repertoires may reflect thyroid immune responses. A 13 V-J signature model separated ophthalmopathy from stable hyperthyroidism, with approximately 87% sensitivity and just under 84% specificity in cross-validation and 80%/75% in testing. Sample size was not statistically predetermined, and investigators were not blinded to group allocation. During validation, the model predicted progression to ophthalmopathy a median of around 7 months ahead of onset, with roughly 65% sensitivity and roughly 72% specificity.

Graves' hyperthyroidism was defined as stable when no progression to ophthalmopathy occurred over 18 months of follow-up. Hyperthyroidism patients were aged 18 to 65 years and newly diagnosed, with disease duration of less than 2 months. Any patient with an uncontrolled infection, another autoimmune disease, pregnancy or lactation was excluded. Diagnoses were based on clinical symptoms, serum thyroxine and TRAb, thyroid ultrasound and orbital computed tomography. Ficoll-Paque density gradient centrifugation was used to isolate PBMCs from about 10 ml of fresh peripheral blood. Total RNA was extracted with Trizol reagent, and quality was checked on an Agilent 2100 Bioanalyzer. TCR beta CDR3 regions were amplified from RNA transcripts. The first round of RT-PCR for the TCR CDR3 was performed with the HTBI primer set and the Qiagen OneStep RT-PCR kit. Libraries were constructed in a second round of multiplex PCR, after which size selection and purification were performed. Sequencing of the libraries was done on an Illumina HiSeq2000 using paired-end 100 bp reads. Per the original workflow: Raw data were processed with SOAPnuke, discarding reads with adapters, uncalled bases, mean Phred below 15, or no exact constant-primer or identifier match. COPE v1.2.5 was used to merge high-quality paired reads, and clonotypes were defined as unique nucleotide sequences. MiTCR v1.1 was used to align the clonotypes against IMGT TRBV, TRBD and TRBJ reference segments. Only V-J combinations with frequency above 0.0001, covering 99% to 99.2% of repertoires, were analysed. A TCS score was defined as the ratio between F50 (clonal expansion) and ExV (chaos), using BLOSUM62-based TCRdist between CDR3 peptides within each V-J. Welch's t-statistics and random forest reduced 514 V-J features to 13, which were used in a naive Bayes classifier (R e1071). TCRdb itself trimmed the public reads at Q25 with fastp, ran MiXCR and retained productive beta chains. Entries that share a CDR3 protein sequence are merged under the most common genes and DNA. The V and J calls come from TCRdb's annotation, not from the publication. In this sample the table shows over 450,000 distinct CDR3 sequences, approximately 14% of which occur a single time. Of the sample, around 17% is held by the ten largest clones.

Spanning cysteine to phenylalanine, the CDR3 consists of 15 amino acids. Here the CDR3 DNA is all that survives: 45 bases in frame from base 1. V ends up 5 bases short and J 2 bases short, with an unmatched junction base count of 9. Taken from the germline V gene, the CDR1 and CDR2 loops are SGHNT and YENEEA. Remarks on this clonotype: Its antigen is not yet known. One base away there is no much larger clone; base qualities are not given.

Input material: blood. The sequence is built from TRBV11-3 and TRBJ2-7; 7 of the junction bases match TRBD2. The clonotype was recovered from a woman younger than 35 with Graves' hyperthyroidism. CDR3 protein: CASSHAGTTPYEQYF. The nucleotide sequence reads TGTGCCAGCAGCCACGCCGGGACTACCCCCTACGAGCAGTACTTC.